This T cell receptor (beta chain) was sequenced in a study of shared clonotypes between healthy human individuals. Notes on the study in general: Blood was the sole source, and tissue repertoires probably differ.

Deep-level assay runs were performed. The assay was immunoSEQ multiplex PCR, and TCRdb's table has in-frame clones only and misses some. The sample includes fewer than 600,000 clones, around 79% of them seen just once. Per germline, CDR1 WNHNN and CDR2 SYGVQD (reference sequence). Trimming pared 8 bases from V and 0 bases from J, leaving 17 bases between. The CDR3 has 15 amino acids. Concerning this clone: The antigen remains unidentified.

This chain joins TRBV10-1 and TRBJ2-7, with D perhaps TRBD1 or TRBD2 (5 bases each). The TCR was taken from a woman aged 40 to 55 in good health. Some clones in this sample may be carry-over from other donors' samples. The specimen was PBMCs. CDR3: CASGGIWGNSYEQYF. In DNA form, the CDR3 reads TGCGCCAGCGGGGGAATTTGGGGAAACTCCTACGAGCAGTACTTC.